The 8 T cell receptor beta chains in this list originate from one sample, sequenced in a study of pediatric ulcerative colitis. Using immunoSEQ multiplex PCR, the repertoire was profiled, and TCRdb retains in-frame clones only, with some absent. The sample records around 64,000 clones, approximately 87% being singletons. Sequenced sample: blood. These receptors came from a boy younger than 18 with severe ulcerative colitis.

The chain employs TRBV11-3 and TRBJ2-3, with 11 bases fitting TRBD2. The CDR3 has 17 amino acids. Per the germline V gene, CDR1 is SGHNT and CDR2 is YENEEA. The V segment lost 0 bases and the J segment 8 bases; nucleotides outside the gene matches: 10. CDR3 loop: CASSLEGTSGLRSTQYF. The CDR3 DNA is TGTGCCAGCAGCTTAGAGGGGACTAGCGGCCTACGGTCTACGCAGTATTTT.

The J gene is TRBJ2-1, the V gene TRBV7-9; D gene ambiguous. Germline CDR1 reads SEHNR; CDR2 reads FQNEAQ (reference sequence). CDR3 size: 13 residues. V lost 8 bases, J lost 10 bases, and 18 bases lay in between. The CDR3 reads CASCPPSAQEQFF. CDR3 coding DNA: TGTGCCAGCTGCCCCCCGTCAGCGCAGGAGCAGTTCTTC. Using reference TRBV7-9 and TRBJ2-1 for the parts outside the CDR3, the full variable domain is DTGVSQNPRHKITKRGQNVTFRCDPISEHNRLYWYRQTLGQGPEFLTYFQNEAQLEKSRLLSDRFSAERPKGSFSTLEIQRTEQGDSAMYLCASCPPSAQEQFFGPGTRLTVL.

The rearrangement joins TRBV19 to TRBJ2-7; a weak D match, TRBD2 (7 bases). The ends were cut back, 4 bases at V and 2 bases at J, with 15 bases in the middle. CDR1 and CDR2 from the germline V gene are LNHDA and SQIVND (reference sequence). CDR3 length equals 15 residues. The CDR3 sequence is CASSTLGGRPYEQYF. The CDR3 nucleotides read TGTGCCAGTAGTACCCTCGGGGGGCGACCCTACGAGCAGTACTTC.

The chain combines TRBV19 with TRBJ2-7, with unresolved D. V was clipped by 3 bases and J by 1 base, with 13 bases between them. The CDR3 length is 15 residues. The germline CDR1 and CDR2 sequences are LNHDA and SQIVND (reference sequence). The CDR3 DNA reads as TGTGCCAGTAGTATCTCCGGCGAGATTTCCTACGAGCAGTACTTC. Protein: CASSISGEISYEQYF.

CDR3 protein: CASSAGTANNEQFF. CDR3 DNA sequence: TGTGCCAGCAGCGCTGGGACCGCCAACAATGAGCAGTTCTTC. This chain uses TRBV9 with TRBJ2-1; D assignment may be TRBD1 or TRBD2 (5 bases each). Trimming left V 3 bases short and J 5 bases short, with 12 bases between. The CDR3 runs 14 residues. The germline CDR1 and CDR2 sequences are SGDLS and YYNGEE.

V gene TRBV27 combines with J gene TRBJ2-1, with a possible D match to TRBD1 (6 bases). CDR1 MNHEY and CDR2 SMNVEV come from the germline V gene (reference sequence). V was cut by 1 base and J by 8 bases, with 15 bases left in between. This CDR3 is 15 amino acids long. The CDR3 spells CASSLLGTQGHEQFF. In DNA form, the CDR3 reads TGTGCCAGCAGTTTATTGGGGACACAGGGACATGAGCAGTTCTTC.

V gene TRBV11-3 combines with J gene TRBJ2-1, with unresolved D. Germline V gene lookup returns CDR1 SGHNT and CDR2 YENEEA. Trimming stripped 0 bases from V and 6 bases from J, with 6 bases between. The CDR3 runs 13 residues. CDR3 region: CASSLDSFNEQFF. Written as DNA, the CDR3 is TGTGCCAGCAGCTTAGATTCGTTCAATGAGCAGTTCTTC.

This chain uses TRBV28 with TRBJ1-2; D is uncertain. The CDR3 is made up of 13 amino acids. V was cut by 6 bases and J by 8 bases, with 16 bases left in between. Germline V gene data show CDR1 as MDHEN and CDR2 as SYDVKM. The CDR3 loop reads CASSYNGLGGYTF. The CDR3 DNA is TGTGCCAGCAGCTATAATGGGCTTGGGGGCTACACCTTC.